This paragraph covers one T cell receptor (beta chain) sequence. Its antigen remains unidentified. Noted treatment: roughly 10-day PBMC culture with coronavirus spike peptide pools or control peptides (ViraFEST assay). Per well, around 2 million PBMCs were cultured in the presence of around 9.4 IU/ml IL-2 and 9 to 10 ug/ml peptide pools. The record originates from a study of vaccination and CD4 T cells after COVID-19. The Oncomine TCR Beta short-read assay generated sequence data from the DNA of cultured CD4+ T cells. TCRdb processed the PCR reads anew with MiXCR; each CDR3 protein has one entry. Of roughly 12,000 distinct CDR3 sequences in the sample, under 70% were seen once. This clonotype originated in a human donor who had recovered from COVID-19. The sequenced material came from CD4+ T cells from blood, cultured in vitro.

The CDR3 reads CASRTSGSDTQYF. DNA of the CDR3: TGCGCCAGCCGTACTAGCGGGAGTGATACGCAGTATTTT. The chain couples TRBV5-1 to TRBJ2-3; 11 nucleotides agree with TRBD2. V dropped 7 bases and J dropped 6; count of bases not matched to a gene: 4. Germline V CDR1 and CDR2: SGHRS, YFSETQ. There are 13 residues in the CDR3.